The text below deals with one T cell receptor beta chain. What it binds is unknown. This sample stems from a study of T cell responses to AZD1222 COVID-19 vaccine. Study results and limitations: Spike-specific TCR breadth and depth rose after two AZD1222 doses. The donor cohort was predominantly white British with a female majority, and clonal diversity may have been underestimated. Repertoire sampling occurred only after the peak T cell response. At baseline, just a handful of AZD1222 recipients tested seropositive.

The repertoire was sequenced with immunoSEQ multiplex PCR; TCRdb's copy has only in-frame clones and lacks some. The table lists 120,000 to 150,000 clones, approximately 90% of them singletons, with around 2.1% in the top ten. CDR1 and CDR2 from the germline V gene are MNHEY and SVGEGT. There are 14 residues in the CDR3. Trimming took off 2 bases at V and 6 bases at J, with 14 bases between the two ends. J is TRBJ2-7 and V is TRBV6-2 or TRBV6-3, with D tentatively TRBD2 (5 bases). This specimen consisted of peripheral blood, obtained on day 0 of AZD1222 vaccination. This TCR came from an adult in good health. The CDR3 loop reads CASSYGVGVREQYF. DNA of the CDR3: TGTGCCAGCAGTTACGGTGTCGGGGTTCGCGAGCAGTACTTC.